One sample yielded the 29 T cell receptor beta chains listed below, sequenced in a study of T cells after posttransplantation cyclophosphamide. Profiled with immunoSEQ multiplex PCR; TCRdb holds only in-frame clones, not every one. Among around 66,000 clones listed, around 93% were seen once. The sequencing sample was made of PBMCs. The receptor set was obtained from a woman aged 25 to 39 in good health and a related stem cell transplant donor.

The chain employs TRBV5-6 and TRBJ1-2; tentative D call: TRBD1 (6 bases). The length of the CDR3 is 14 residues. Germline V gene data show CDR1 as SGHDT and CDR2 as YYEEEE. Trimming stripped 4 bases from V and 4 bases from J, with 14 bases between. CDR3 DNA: TGTGCCAGCAGCGGGGGGGCGTTAGGCTATGGCTACACCTTC. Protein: CASSGGALGYGYTF. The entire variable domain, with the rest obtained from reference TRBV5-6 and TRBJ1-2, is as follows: DAGVTQSPTHLIKTRGQQVTLRCSPKSGHDTVSWYQQALGQGPQFIFQYYEEEERQRGNFPDRFSGHQFPNYSSELNVNALLLGDSALYLCASSGGALGYGYTFGSGTRLTVV.

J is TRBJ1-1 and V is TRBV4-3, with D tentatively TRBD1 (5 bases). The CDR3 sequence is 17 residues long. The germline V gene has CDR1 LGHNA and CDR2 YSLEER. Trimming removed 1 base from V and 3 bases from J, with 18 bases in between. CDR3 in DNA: TGCGCCAGCAGCCAAGGCTCCGGCAGGGTACTGGACACTGAAGCTTTCTTT. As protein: CASSQGSGRVLDTEAFF.

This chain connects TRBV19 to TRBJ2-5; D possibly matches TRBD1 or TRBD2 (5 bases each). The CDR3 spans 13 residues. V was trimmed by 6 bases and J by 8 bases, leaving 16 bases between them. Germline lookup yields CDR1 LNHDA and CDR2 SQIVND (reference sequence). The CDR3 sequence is CASRQIPGRTQYF. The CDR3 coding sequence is TGTGCCAGTAGACAGATCCCAGGGAGAACCCAGTACTTC.

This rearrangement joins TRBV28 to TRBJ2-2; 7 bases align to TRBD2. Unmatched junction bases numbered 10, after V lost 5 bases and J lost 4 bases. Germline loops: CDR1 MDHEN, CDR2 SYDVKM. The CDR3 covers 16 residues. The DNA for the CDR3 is TGTGCCAGCAGTCCCCCGCTAGCGGTCATCACCGGGGAGCTGTTTTTT. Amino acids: CASSPPLAVITGELFF.

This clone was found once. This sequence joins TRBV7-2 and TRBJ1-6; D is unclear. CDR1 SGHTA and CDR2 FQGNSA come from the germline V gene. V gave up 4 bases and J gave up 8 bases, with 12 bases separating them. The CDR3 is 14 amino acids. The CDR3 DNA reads TGTGCCAGCAGCTCTGCGGCTCGGGATTCACCCCTCCACTTT. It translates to CASSSAARDSPLHF.

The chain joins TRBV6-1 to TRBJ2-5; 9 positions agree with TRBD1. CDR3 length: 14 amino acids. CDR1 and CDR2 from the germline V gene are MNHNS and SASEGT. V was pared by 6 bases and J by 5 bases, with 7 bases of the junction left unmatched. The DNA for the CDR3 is TGTGCCAGCAGGACGGGACAGGGCGGGGAGACCCAGTACTTC. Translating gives CASRTGQGGETQYF.

The CDR3 DNA reads TGTGCCACCAGGGCAGGGGTGGGGGATAACTATGGCTACACCTTC. Its translation is CATRAGVGDNYGYTF. The chain employs TRBV28 and TRBJ1-2; tentatively, D is TRBD1 (6 bases). Deletions cut 10 bases from V and 1 base from J, with 19 bases between. CDR1 and CDR2 from the germline V gene are MDHEN and SYDVKM. CDR3 length: 15 residues.

For the CDR3, the DNA is TGCGCCAACCGCCAGGGAATCACCGGGGAGCTGTTTTTT. It translates to CANRQGITGELFF. The J gene is TRBJ2-2, the V gene TRBV5-1, with D maybe TRBD1 (5 bases). The CDR3 extends over 13 amino acids. Deletions cut 9 bases from V and 4 bases from J, with 13 bases between. Per germline, CDR1 SGHRS and CDR2 YFSETQ.

The DNA for the CDR3 is TGTGCCAGCAAGTTCGGGGGGGCAGGAGATACGCAGTATTTT. It is translated as CASKFGGAGDTQYF. The V gene is TRBV2, the J gene TRBJ2-3; 8 bases match TRBD2. The V segment lost 7 bases and the J segment 5 bases; nucleotides outside the gene matches: 8. The CDR3 covers 14 residues. Germline-derived CDR1 and CDR2 are SNHLY and FYNNEI. Variable domain in full (rest from reference TRBV2 and TRBJ2-3): EPEVTQTPSHQVTQMGQEVILRCVPISNHLYFYWYRQILGQKVEFLVSFYNNEISEKSEIFDDQFSVERPDGSNFTLKIRSTKLEDSAMYFCASKFGGAGDTQYFGPGTRLTVL.

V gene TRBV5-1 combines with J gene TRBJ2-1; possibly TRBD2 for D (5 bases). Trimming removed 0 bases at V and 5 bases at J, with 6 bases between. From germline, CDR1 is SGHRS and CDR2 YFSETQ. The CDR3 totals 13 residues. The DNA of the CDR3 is TGCGCCAGCAGCTTGGGGACTGACAATGAGCAGTTCTTC. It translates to CASSLGTDNEQFF.

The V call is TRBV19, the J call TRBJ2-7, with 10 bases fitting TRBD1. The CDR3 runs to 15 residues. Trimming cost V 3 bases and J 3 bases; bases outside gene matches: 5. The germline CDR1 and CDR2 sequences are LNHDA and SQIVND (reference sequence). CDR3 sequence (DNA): TGTGCCAGTAGTATCGGGGGGACAGGGGACTACGAGCAGTACTTC. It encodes CASSIGGTGDYEQYF.

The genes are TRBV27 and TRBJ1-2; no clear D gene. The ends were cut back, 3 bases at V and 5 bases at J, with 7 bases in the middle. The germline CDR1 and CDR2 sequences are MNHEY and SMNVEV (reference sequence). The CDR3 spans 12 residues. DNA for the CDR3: TGTGCCAGCAGTTTCCGGGGATATGGCTACACCTTC. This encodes CASSFRGYGYTF.

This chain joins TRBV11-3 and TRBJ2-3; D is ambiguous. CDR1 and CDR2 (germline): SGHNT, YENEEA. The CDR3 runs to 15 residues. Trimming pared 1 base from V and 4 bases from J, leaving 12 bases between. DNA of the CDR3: TGTGCCAGCAGCTTAGTTAGATACACTGCAGATACGCAGTATTTT. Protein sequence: CASSLVRYTADTQYF.

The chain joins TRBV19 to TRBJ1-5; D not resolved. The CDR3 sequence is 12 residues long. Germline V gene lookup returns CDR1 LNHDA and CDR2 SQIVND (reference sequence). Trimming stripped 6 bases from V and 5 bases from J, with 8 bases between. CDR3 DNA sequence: TGTGCCAGTAGCCTCCTAGATCAGCCCCAGCATTTT. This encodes CASSLLDQPQHF.

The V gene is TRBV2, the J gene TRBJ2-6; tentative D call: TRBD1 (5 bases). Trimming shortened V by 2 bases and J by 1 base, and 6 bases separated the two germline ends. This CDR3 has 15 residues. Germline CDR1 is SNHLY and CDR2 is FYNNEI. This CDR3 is CASSESGSGANVLTF. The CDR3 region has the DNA TGTGCCAGCAGTGAATCAGGGTCTGGGGCCAACGTCCTGACTTTC.

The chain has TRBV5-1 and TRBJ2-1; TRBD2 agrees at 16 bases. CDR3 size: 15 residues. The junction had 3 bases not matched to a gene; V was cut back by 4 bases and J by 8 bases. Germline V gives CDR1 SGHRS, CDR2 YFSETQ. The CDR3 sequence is CASSQGLAGGYEQFF. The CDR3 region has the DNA TGCGCCAGCAGCCAGGGACTAGCGGGGGGGTATGAGCAGTTCTTC.

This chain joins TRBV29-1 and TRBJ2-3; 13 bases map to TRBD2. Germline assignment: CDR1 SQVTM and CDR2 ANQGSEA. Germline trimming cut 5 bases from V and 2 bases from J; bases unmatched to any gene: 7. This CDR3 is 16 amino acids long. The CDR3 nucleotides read TGCAGCGTTCAGAGGACTAGCGGGGGCCCCACAGATACGCAGTATTTT. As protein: CSVQRTSGGPTDTQYF.

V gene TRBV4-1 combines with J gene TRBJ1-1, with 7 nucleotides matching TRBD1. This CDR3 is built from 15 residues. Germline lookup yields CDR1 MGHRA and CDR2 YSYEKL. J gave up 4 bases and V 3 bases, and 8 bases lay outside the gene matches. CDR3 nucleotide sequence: TGCGCCAGCAGCCAGACGAGACAGGGTCGCACTGAAGCTTTCTTT. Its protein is CASSQTRQGRTEAFF.

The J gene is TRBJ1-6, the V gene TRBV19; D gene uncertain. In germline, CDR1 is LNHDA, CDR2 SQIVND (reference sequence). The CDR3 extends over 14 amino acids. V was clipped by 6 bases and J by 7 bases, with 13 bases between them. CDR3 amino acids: CASRGGGRNSPLHF. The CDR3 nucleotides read TGTGCCAGTAGGGGCGGAGGAAGGAATTCACCCCTCCACTTT.

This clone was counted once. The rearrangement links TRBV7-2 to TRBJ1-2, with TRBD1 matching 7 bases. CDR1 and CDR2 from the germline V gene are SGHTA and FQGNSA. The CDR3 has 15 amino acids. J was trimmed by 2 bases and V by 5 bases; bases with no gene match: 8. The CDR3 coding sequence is TGTGCCAGCAGCGTGACAGGGTTCTTAAACTATGGCTACACCTTC. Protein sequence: CASSVTGFLNYGYTF.

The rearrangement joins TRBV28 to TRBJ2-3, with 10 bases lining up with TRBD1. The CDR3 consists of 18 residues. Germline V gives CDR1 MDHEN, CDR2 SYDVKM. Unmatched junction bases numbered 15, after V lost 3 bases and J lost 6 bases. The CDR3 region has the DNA TGTGCCAGCAGTTTCGGGTACCGGGACAGGGGATATGGCGATACGCAGTATTTT. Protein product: CASSFGYRDRGYGDTQYF.

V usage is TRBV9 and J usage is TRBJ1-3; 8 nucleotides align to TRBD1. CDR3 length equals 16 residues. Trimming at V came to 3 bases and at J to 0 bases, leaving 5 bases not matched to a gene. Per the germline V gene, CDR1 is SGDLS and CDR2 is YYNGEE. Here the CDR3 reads CASSEGQAISGNTIYF. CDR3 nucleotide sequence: TGTGCCAGCAGCGAGGGACAGGCGATCTCTGGAAACACCATATATTTT.

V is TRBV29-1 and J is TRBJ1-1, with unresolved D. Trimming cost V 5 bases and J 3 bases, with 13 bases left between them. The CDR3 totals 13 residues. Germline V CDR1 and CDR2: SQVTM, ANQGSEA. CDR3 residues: CSVQSEADTEAFF. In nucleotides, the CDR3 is TGCAGCGTTCAATCAGAAGCAGACACTGAAGCTTTCTTT.

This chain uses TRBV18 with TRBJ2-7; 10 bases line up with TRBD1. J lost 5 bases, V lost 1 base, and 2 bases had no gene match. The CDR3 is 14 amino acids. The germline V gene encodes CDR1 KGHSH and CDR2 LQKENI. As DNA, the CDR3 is TGTGCCAGCTCACCACGGGACAGGGGTAACGAGCAGTACTTC. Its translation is CASSPRDRGNEQYF.

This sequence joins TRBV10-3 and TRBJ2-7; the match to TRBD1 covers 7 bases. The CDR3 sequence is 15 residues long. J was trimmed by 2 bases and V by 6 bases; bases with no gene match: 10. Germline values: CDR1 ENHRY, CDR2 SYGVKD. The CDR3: CAISQPGQTTYEQYF. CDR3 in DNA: TGTGCCATCAGCCAACCGGGACAGACAACCTACGAGCAGTACTTC.

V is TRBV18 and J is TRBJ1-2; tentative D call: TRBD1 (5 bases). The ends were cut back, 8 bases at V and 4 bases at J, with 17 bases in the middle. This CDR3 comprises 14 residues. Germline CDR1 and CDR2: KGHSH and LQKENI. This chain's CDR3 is CASVEEQVIYGYTF. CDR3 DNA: TGTGCCAGCGTCGAAGAACAGGTCATCTATGGCTACACCTTC.

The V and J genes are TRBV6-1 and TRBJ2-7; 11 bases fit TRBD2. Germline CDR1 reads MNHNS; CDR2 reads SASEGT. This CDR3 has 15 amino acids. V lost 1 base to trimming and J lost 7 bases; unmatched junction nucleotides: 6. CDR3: CASSEGSGGAGEQYF. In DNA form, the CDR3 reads TGTGCCAGCAGTGAAGGTAGCGGGGGGGCAGGGGAGCAGTACTTC.

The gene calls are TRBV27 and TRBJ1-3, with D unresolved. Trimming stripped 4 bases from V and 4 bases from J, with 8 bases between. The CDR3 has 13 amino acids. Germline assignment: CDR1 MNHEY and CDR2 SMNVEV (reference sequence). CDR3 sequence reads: CASSSANGNTIYF. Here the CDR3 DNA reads TGTGCCAGCAGTTCCGCAAACGGAAACACCATATATTTT.

As DNA, the CDR3 is TGTGCCAGCTCACCTTCCCTGGGTGAAAAACTGTTTTTT. Amino acid sequence: CASSPSLGEKLFF. This sequence joins TRBV18 and TRBJ1-4, with unresolved D. Trimming removed 3 bases at V and 7 bases at J, with 9 bases between. The CDR3 totals 13 residues. The germline CDR1 and CDR2 sequences are KGHSH and LQKENI.